This T cell receptor (beta chain) was obtained from a study of type 1 and type 2 diabetes patients. Study details: CD4+ or CD8+ T cells were positively selected from PBMCs with microbeads.

As concerns this clonotype: Its target is unknown.

Other autoimmune diseases and infections within the past four weeks excluded donors. CDR3 size: 19 residues. CDR1 SGHDT and CDR2 YYEEEE come from the germline V gene. V was pared by 0 bases and J by 1 base, with 13 bases of the junction left unmatched. Study outcomes and limitations: Unmatched age and gender across groups might bias interpretation. With limited T2D and control samples, some T1D-only expanded clones may not be T1D-specific.

Amplification started from genomic DNA. The TCR beta CDR3 region was amplified using 30 forward and 13 reverse primers. TCRdb re-analysed the multiplex PCR reads in MiXCR, keeping a single row per CDR3 protein. The sample lists about 290,000 distinct CDR3 sequences; around 47% were seen once. This sequence was found in a man aged 18 to 29 with type 2 diabetes. The sample taken for sequencing was peripheral blood mononuclear cells (PBMCs). The rearrangement uses TRBV5-6 and TRBJ2-3; 8 bases fit TRBD2. The CDR3 nucleotides read TGTGCCAGCAGCTTGGTCAGCAGGGCTAGCGGGCCCCGCACAGATACGCAGTATTTT. Translating gives CASSLVSRASGPRTDTQYF.